The clone carrying this T cell receptor beta chain turned up a few times. The data were obtained in a study of T-cell reconstitution after alpha-beta-depleted transplantation in children. The J segment lost 6 bases and the V segment lost 3 bases, leaving 6 bases of the junction unmatched. Germline V gene lookup returns CDR1 DFQATT and CDR2 SNEGSKA (reference sequence). The CDR3 has 16 residues. Unique molecular identifiers were incorporated when the TCRbeta library was constructed. Via MiXCR, TCRdb re-called the PCR reads, giving one row per CDR3 protein. The data show some 590,000 distinct CDR3 sequences, with under 12% seen just once and approximately 4.1% held by the top ten.

This chain links TRBV20-1 with TRBJ1-6, with TRBD1 matching 12 bases. The TCR sequence derives from a human donor who donated a stem cell graft to a child with acute myeloid leukemia. The sequencing here drew on PBMCs from the stem cell graft donor, taken from the stem cell graft. The CDR3 spells CSASRGQGAINSPLHF. CDR3 in DNA: TGCAGTGCTAGTAGGGGACAGGGGGCGATTAATTCACCCCTCCACTTT.